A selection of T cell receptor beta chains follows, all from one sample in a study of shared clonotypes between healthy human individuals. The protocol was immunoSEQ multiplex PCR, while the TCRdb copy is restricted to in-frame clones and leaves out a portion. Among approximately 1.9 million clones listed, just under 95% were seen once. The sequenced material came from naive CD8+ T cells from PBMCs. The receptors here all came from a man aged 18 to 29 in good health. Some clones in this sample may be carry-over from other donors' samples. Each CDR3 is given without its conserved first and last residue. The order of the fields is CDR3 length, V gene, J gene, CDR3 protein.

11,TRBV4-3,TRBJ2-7,ASSQDRGNEQY
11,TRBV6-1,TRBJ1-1,ASTTSGGGEAF
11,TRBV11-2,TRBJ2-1,ASSHGGGEEQF
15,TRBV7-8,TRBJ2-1,ASSPKGGGSSYNEQF
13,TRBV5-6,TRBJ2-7,ASSLPGHEVDEQY
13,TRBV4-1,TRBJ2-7,ASSPGLAGIYEQY
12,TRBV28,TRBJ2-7,ASSPTRLVIEQY
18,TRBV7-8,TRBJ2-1,ASSLAFLSSRPSSYNEQF
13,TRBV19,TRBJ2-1,ASTPSGSSYNEQF
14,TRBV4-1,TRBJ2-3,ASSQLLGPRTDTQY